This paragraph reports one T cell receptor (beta chain). The antigen is unknown. The CDR3 contains 16 residues. V shed 0 bases and J shed 2 bases, with 14 bases lying between them. CDR1 and CDR2 from the germline V gene are SGHNT and YYREEE (reference sequence). The data stem from a study of cytomegalovirus exposure and HLA in healthy donors. Study-level points and caveats: Reportedly, cytomegalovirus status was diagnosed with high sensitivity and specificity.

The PCR was carried out with 60 Vbeta primers and 13 Jbeta primers. Profiling relied on immunoSEQ multiplex PCR, and the TCRdb table lists in-frame clones only, not all of them. In the table there are approximately 130,000 clones, 82% of which are singletons. The material sequenced was PBMCs. The clonotype was recovered from a woman between 50 and 59 years old in good health and CMV-seropositive. The V call is TRBV5-4, the J call TRBJ1-2; D gene ambiguous. This CDR3 is CASSLGREALNYGYTF. CDR3 in DNA: TGTGCCAGCAGCTTGGGTCGCGAGGCCCTCAACTATGGCTACACCTTC.